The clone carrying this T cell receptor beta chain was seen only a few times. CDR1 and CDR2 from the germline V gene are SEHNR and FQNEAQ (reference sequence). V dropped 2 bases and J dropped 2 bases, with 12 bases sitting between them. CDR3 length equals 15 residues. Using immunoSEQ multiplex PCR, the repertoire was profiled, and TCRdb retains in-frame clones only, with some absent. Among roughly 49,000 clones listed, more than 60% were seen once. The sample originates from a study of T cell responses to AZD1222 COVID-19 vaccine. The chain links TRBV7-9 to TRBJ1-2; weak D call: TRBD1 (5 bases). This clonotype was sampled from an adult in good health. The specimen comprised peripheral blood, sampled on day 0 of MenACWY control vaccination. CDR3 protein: CASSLSLGQNYGYTF. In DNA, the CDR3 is TGTGCCAGCAGCTTATCGCTGGGGCAGAACTATGGCTACACCTTC. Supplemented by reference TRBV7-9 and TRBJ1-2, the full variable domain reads DTGVSQNPRHKITKRGQNVTFRCDPISEHNRLYWYRQTLGQGPEFLTYFQNEAQLEKSRLLSDRFSAERPKGSFSTLEIQRTEQGDSAMYLCASSLSLGQNYGYTFGSGTRLTVV.